Shown below are 18 T cell receptor beta chains from a single sample sequenced in a study of cytomegalovirus exposure and HLA in healthy donors. This PCR relied on a set of 60 Vbeta primers and 13 Jbeta primers. The data were produced by immunoSEQ multiplex PCR, yet TCRdb's version contains in-frame clones alone and is incomplete. This sample has fewer than 200,000 clones; around 80% occur once, and the top ten carry around 0.74%. Material for sequencing was PBMCs. Receptors originate from a woman aged 35 to 49 in good health and CMV-seronegative.

V is TRBV10-3 and J is TRBJ1-1; D is possibly TRBD1 (6 bases). CDR3 length equals 13 residues. V dropped 4 bases and J dropped 14 bases, with 20 bases sitting between them. Germline values: CDR1 ENHRY, CDR2 SYGVKD. The CDR3, as DNA: TGTGCCATCAGTGGGGGGCTGAGCACTGAAACCTTCTTT. Amino acids: CAISGGLSTETFF.

The V call is TRBV28, the J call TRBJ1-1, with a possible D match to TRBD1 (5 bases). The germline gives CDR1 MDHEN, CDR2 SYDVKM. V was clipped by 4 bases and J by 11 bases, with 20 bases between them. The CDR3 runs 14 residues. The CDR3 coding sequence is TGTGCCAGCAGTTCCCGGGACCCGGGGGGTCGCGCTTTCTTT. Translating it yields CASSSRDPGGRAFF.

The rearrangement uses TRBV7-9 and TRBJ1-2; 8 bases fit TRBD1. V gave up 3 bases and J gave up 6 bases; unmatched junction bases: 18. There are 18 residues in the CDR3. Germline V gene data show CDR1 as SEHNR and CDR2 as FQNEAQ (reference sequence). The DNA for the CDR3 is TGTGCCAGCAGCTTGGCTCAGGGGGCGGGTAGGGTGCGACATGGCTACACCTTC. Residues: CASSLAQGAGRVRHGYTF.

The gene calls are TRBV2 and TRBJ1-2; 8 bases agree with TRBD1. Germline CDR1 SNHLY, CDR2 FYNNEI. This CDR3 spans 13 amino acids. V trimming: 3 bases; J trimming: 8 bases; junction bases outside the gene matches: 5. CDR3 nucleotides: TGTGCCAGCAGTGAGACAGGGGAGTGGGGCTACACCTTC. Amino acid sequence: CASSETGEWGYTF.

The chain links TRBV28 to TRBJ1-5; D call uncertain. The CDR3 covers 14 residues. V lost 6 bases, J lost 1 base, and 10 bases lay in between. The V gene's germline CDR1 is MDHEN and CDR2 SYDVKM. The CDR3 here is CASSPRKSNQPQHF. The DNA for the CDR3 is TGTGCCAGCAGCCCTAGGAAGAGCAATCAGCCCCAGCATTTT.

This clone has more than one count but fewer than ten. The chain uses TRBV4-2 and TRBJ1-1; D call uncertain. The V and J ends lost 3 bases and 0 bases respectively, with 5 bases between them. CDR3 length: 13 residues. Looked up from germline, CDR1 is LGHNA and CDR2 is YNFKEQ. Written as DNA, the CDR3 is TGTGCCAGCAGCCATGCGATGAACACTGAAGCTTTCTTT. This translates into CASSHAMNTEAFF.

J is TRBJ1-1 and V is TRBV5-1, with 7 nucleotides matching TRBD1. CDR3 length: 14 amino acids. Trimming cost V 3 bases and J 1 base; bases outside gene matches: 3. CDR1 and CDR2 from the germline V gene are SGHRS and YFSETQ. CDR3 coding DNA: TGCGCCAGCAGCTCGGGACAGACGAACACTGAAGCTTTCTTT. Translating gives CASSSGQTNTEAFF.

CDR3 in DNA: TGTGCCAGCAGCACCACAGGTAATTCCTACAATGAGCAGTTCTTC. The encoded protein is CASSTTGNSYNEQFF. The rearrangement joins TRBV7-2 to TRBJ2-1; D may be TRBD1 (5 bases). With 5 bases removed from V and 1 base from J, the gap between germline ends came to 12 bases. The CDR3 is 15 residues long. CDR1 SGHTA and CDR2 FQGNSA come from the germline V gene.

This clone was seen a handful of times. The chain joins TRBV4-1 to TRBJ1-4, with TRBD1 matching 7 bases. Germline V gives CDR1 MGHRA, CDR2 YSYEKL. The junction had 8 bases not matched to a gene; V was cut back by 0 bases and J by 7 bases. CDR3 size: 16 residues. CDR3 residues: CASSQDGAGGSEKLFF. CDR3 nucleotides: TGCGCCAGCAGCCAAGATGGGGCAGGGGGAAGTGAAAAACTGTTTTTT.

V and J are TRBV5-4 and TRBJ1-1; D is undetermined. The CDR3 is made up of 11 amino acids. Germline V gives CDR1 SGHNT, CDR2 YYREEE (reference sequence). Trimming cost V 3 bases and J 5 bases, with 5 bases left between them. The CDR3 DNA sequence: TGTGCCAGCAGCTCTTCGACTGAAGCTTTCTTT. Its translation: CASSSSTEAFF. Looking up the rest from reference TRBV5-4 and TRBJ1-1 gives the full variable domain: ETGVTQSPTHLIKTRGQQVTLRCSSQSGHNTVSWYQQALGQGPQFIFQYYREEENGRGNFPPRFSGLQFPNYSSELNVNALELDDSALYLCASSSSTEAFFGQGTRLTVV.

A note on this clone: This sample also contains other DNA sequences that code for the same CDR3. The chain employs TRBV5-1 and TRBJ1-1; 7 nucleotides align to TRBD1. CDR1 SGHRS and CDR2 YFSETQ come from the germline V gene. This CDR3 region has 14 residues. V dropped 4 bases and J dropped 1; count of bases not matched to a gene: 4. This CDR3 is CASSIGQENTEAFF. For the CDR3, the DNA is TGCGCCAGCAGCATCGGACAGGAGAACACTGAAGCTTTCTTT.

This chain joins TRBV11-2 and TRBJ1-1; possibly TRBD1 for D (6 bases). The CDR3 sequence is 15 residues long. CDR1 and CDR2 (germline): SGHAT, FQNNGV. Between the trimmed V and J ends, which lost 1 base and 4 bases, there was a span of 13 bases. The CDR3 sequence is CASSLVGSGATEAFF. The CDR3 DNA is TGTGCCAGCAGCTTAGTAGGCTCAGGGGCCACTGAAGCTTTCTTT.

This clone turned up a few times. The chain uses TRBV5-4 and TRBJ1-2; TRBD1 might be the D (5 bases). CDR3 length equals 14 residues. Germline-derived CDR1 and CDR2 are SGHNT and YYREEE (reference sequence). Trimming cost V 0 bases and J 7 bases, with 13 bases left between them. The CDR3 region has the DNA TGTGCCAGCAGCTTGGAAGGCTCGGGGGGTGGCTACACCTTC. Residues: CASSLEGSGGGYTF.

V gene TRBV7-9 combines with J gene TRBJ1-2; 10 bases match TRBD1. This CDR3 comprises 14 residues. From germline, CDR1 is SEHNR and CDR2 FQNEAQ (reference sequence). J was trimmed by 8 bases and V by 7 bases; bases with no gene match: 10. This chain's CDR3 is CASTESDRGSGYTF. The CDR3 nucleotides are TGTGCCAGCACCGAGTCGGACAGGGGGTCCGGCTACACCTTC.

V and J are TRBV10-3 and TRBJ2-5; 11 nucleotides agree with TRBD2. The germline CDR1 and CDR2 sequences are ENHRY and SYGVKD. Losses at the gene ends were 5 bases for V and 4 bases for J; bases not matched to a gene: 6. This CDR3 spans 15 amino acids. The CDR3, as DNA: TGTGCCATCAGTCGAACCGGGACTAGCGGAGAGACCCAGTACTTC. Protein product: CAISRTGTSGETQYF.

The table lists this clone with a few counts. This chain joins TRBV29-1 and TRBJ2-1; 8 bases align to TRBD1. In germline, CDR1 is SQVTM, CDR2 ANQGSEA. This CDR3 contains 14 residues. The junction had 5 bases not matched to a gene; V was cut back by 3 bases and J by 4 bases. The CDR3 sequence: CSVDIRDRYNEQFF. Here the CDR3 DNA reads TGCAGCGTTGATATCCGGGACAGGTACAATGAGCAGTTCTTC.

The rearrangement joins TRBV6-1 to TRBJ2-5; perhaps TRBD1 as D (6 bases). Germline V lookup: CDR1 MNHNS, CDR2 SASEGT. The CDR3 is 15 residues long. V was trimmed by 2 bases and J by 1 base, leaving 11 bases between them. The CDR3 DNA is TGTGCCAGCAGTGAATCTCGGACAGCCCAAGAGACCCAGTACTTC. Its protein product is CASSESRTAQETQYF.

J is TRBJ2-3 and V is TRBV9; 8 nucleotides line up with TRBD1. The CDR3 is made up of 15 amino acids. V trimming: 4 bases; J trimming: 6 bases; junction bases outside the gene matches: 10. The V gene's germline CDR1 is SGDLS and CDR2 YYNGEE. The CDR3: CASSTHTPGGDTQYF. The CDR3 DNA reads as TGTGCCAGCAGCACACACACGCCAGGGGGCGATACGCAGTATTTT.